The T cell receptor (beta chain) under discussion was sequenced for a study of T cell responses to AZD1222 COVID-19 vaccine. Study observations and caveats: Across the whole spike, CD4 TCRs peaked at regions 160-218 and 743-854. Repertoire sampling happened only post peak T cell response.

J was trimmed by 4 bases and V by 3 bases; bases with no gene match: 17. Germline V CDR1 and CDR2: SGDLS, YYNGEE. This CDR3 has 18 residues. A remark on this clone: What it recognizes is unknown.

Repertoires were generated with immunoSEQ multiplex PCR, while TCRdb's copy carries only in-frame clones and drops some. This sample has about 160,000 clones; around 90% occur once, and the top ten carry 4.4%. The V call is TRBV9, the J call TRBJ2-7; TRBD2 matches at 9 bases. The source is an adult in good health. Here the sequenced sample was peripheral blood, taken on day 0 of MenACWY control vaccination. CDR3 DNA: TGTGCCAGCAGCGCCAACCCCCCGGGCCTAGCGGGAAATTACGAGCAGTACTTC. It codes for CASSANPPGLAGNYEQYF.